Detailed here is one T cell receptor beta chain. Its antigen is as yet unknown. This sample was included in a study of cytomegalovirus exposure and HLA in healthy donors. Findings of the study overall: TCR beta chains numbering approximately 150 were designated cytomegalovirus-associated.

Trimming pared 2 bases from V and 4 bases from J, leaving 9 bases between. The CDR3 length is 14 residues. Germline V gene lookup returns CDR1 KGHSH and CDR2 LQKENI. PCR employed 60 Vbeta and 13 Jbeta primers. Profiling relied on immunoSEQ multiplex PCR, and the TCRdb table lists in-frame clones only, not all of them. The table records around 150,000 clones, around 75% of them present only once. V usage is TRBV18 and J usage is TRBJ2-1; D possibly corresponds to TRBD1 (6 bases). The TCR comes from a woman between 50 and 59 years old in good health and CMV-seropositive. Input material: PBMCs. CDR3: CASSPVQGYNEQFF. CDR3 bases: TGTGCCAGCTCACCAGTACAGGGTTACAATGAGCAGTTCTTC.